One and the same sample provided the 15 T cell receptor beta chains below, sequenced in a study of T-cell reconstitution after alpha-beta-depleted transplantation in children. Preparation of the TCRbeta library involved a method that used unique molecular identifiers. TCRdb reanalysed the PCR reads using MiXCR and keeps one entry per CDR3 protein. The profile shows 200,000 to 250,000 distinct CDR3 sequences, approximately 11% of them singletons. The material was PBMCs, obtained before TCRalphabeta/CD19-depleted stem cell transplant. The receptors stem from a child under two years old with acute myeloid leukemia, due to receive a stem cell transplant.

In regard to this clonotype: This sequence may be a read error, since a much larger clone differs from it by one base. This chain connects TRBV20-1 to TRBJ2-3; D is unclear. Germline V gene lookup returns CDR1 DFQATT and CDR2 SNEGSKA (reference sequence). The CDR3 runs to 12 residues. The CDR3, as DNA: TGCGGTGCTAGAAGAGTGGAAGATACGCAGTATTTT. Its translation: CGARRVEDTQYF.

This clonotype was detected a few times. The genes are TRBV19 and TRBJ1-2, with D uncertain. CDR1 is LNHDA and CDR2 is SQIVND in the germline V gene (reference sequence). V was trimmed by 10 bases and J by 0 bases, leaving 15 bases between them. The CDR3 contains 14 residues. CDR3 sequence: CATVDGVANYGYTF. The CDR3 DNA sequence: TGTGCCACGGTGGACGGGGTAGCTAACTATGGCTACACCTTC.

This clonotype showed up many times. CDR3 nucleotides: TGTGCCAGCAGCGTAGCCAGCGGGAATTCCTACAATGAGCAGTTCTTC. This codes for CASSVASGNSYNEQFF. The J gene is TRBJ2-1, the V gene TRBV9; 7 bases align to TRBD2. This CDR3 is built from 16 residues. CDR1 and CDR2 from the germline V gene are SGDLS and YYNGEE. With 0 bases clipped from V and 1 base from J, the junction kept 4 bases outside the gene matches.

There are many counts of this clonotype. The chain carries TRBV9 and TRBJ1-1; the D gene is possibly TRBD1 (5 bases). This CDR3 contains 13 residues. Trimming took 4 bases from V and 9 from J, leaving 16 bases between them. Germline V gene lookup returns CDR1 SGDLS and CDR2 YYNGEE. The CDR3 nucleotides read TGTGCCAGCAGCCCAGACAGCCTACGTAAAGCTTTCTTT. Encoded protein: CASSPDSLRKAFF. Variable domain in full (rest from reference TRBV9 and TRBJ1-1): DSGVTQTPKHLITATGQRVTLRCSPRSGDLSVYWYQQSLDQGLQFLIQYYNGEERAKGNILERFSAQQFPDLHSELNLSSLELGDSALYFCASSPDSLRKAFFGQGTRLTVV.

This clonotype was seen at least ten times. The CDR3 DNA reads as TGCAGTGCTAGGGACCGGGGAAGTGAAGCTTTCTTT. This codes for CSARDRGSEAFF. The chain links TRBV20-1 to TRBJ1-1; unclear D gene. Between the trimmed V and J ends, which lost 3 bases and 7 bases, there was a span of 12 bases. The CDR3 runs to 12 residues. The germline CDR1 and CDR2 sequences are DFQATT and SNEGSKA (reference sequence).

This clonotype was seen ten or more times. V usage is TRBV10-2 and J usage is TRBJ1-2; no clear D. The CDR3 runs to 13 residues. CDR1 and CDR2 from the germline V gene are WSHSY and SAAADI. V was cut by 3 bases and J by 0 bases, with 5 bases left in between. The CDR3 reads CASSEGPNYGYTF. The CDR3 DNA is TGCGCCAGCAGTGAAGGCCCTAACTATGGCTACACCTTC.

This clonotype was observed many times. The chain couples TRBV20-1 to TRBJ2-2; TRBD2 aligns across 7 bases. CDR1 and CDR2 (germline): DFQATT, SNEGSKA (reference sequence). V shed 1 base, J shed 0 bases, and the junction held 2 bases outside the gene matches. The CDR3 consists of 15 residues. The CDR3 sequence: CSARVRGANTGELFF. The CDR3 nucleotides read TGCAGTGCTAGAGTCCGGGGGGCGAACACCGGGGAGCTGTTTTTT.

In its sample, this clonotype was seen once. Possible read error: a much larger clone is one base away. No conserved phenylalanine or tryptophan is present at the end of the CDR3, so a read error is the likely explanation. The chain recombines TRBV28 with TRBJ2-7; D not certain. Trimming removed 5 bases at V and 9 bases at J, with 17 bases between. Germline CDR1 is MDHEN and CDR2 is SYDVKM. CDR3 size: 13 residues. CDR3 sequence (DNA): TGTGCCAGCAGTGGAAACAATGGGTGGGGGCAGTACTCC. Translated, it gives CASSGNNGWGQYS.

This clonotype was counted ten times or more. In DNA form, the CDR3 reads TGCAGTGCTAGAGTAGGACAGGGGGCTCAATATAATTCACCCCTCCACTTT. Translated, it gives CSARVGQGAQYNSPLHF. The chain is built from TRBV20-1 and TRBJ1-6; TRBD1 matches 11 bases. Germline loops: CDR1 DFQATT, CDR2 SNEGSKA (reference sequence). Germline trimming cut 1 base from V and 4 bases from J; bases unmatched to any gene: 6. This CDR3 is built from 17 residues.

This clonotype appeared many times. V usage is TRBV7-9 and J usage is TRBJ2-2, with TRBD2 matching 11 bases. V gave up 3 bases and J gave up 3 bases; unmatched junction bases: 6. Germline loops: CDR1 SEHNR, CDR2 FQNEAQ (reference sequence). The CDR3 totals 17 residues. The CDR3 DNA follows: TGTGCCAGCAGCTTTAGCGGGAGGGCCCTGTACACCGGGGAGCTGTTTTTT. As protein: CASSFSGRALYTGELFF.

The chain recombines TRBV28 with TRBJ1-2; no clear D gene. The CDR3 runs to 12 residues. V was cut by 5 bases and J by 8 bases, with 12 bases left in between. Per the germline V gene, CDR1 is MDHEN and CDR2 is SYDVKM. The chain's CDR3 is CASSVLMGGYTF. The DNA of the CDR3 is TGTGCCAGCAGTGTCCTCATGGGAGGCTACACCTTC.

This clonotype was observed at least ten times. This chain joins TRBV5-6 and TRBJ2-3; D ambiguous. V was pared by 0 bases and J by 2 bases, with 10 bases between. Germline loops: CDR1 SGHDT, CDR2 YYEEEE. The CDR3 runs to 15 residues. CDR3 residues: CASSLETSYTDTQYF. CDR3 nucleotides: TGTGCCAGCAGCTTGGAAACGTCTTACACAGATACGCAGTATTTT.

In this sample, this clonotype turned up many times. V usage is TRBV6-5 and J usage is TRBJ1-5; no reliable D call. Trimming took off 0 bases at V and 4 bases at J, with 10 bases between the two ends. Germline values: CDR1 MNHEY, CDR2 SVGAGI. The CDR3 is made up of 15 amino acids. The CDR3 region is CASSYSWEGNQPQHF. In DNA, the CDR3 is TGTGCCAGCAGTTACTCGTGGGAAGGTAATCAGCCCCAGCATTTT.

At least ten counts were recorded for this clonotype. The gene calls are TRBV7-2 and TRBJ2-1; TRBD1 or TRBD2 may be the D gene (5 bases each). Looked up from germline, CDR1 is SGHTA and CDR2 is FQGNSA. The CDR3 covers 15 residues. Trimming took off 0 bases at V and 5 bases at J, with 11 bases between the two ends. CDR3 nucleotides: TGTGCCAGCAGCTTAGCTCATATGGGGGACAATGAGCAGTTCTTC. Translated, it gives CASSLAHMGDNEQFF.

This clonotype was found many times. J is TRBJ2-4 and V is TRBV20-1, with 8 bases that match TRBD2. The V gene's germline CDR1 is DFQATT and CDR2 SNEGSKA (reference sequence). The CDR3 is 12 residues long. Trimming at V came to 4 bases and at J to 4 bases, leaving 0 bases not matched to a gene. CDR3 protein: CSATSGKNIQYF. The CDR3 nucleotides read TGCAGTGCTACTAGCGGGAAAAACATTCAGTACTTC.